The rows below give T cell receptor beta chains drawn from one sample of a study of vaccination effects on CD4 cells after COVID-19. TCRdb keeps only in-frame clones here, not all; method: immunoSEQ multiplex PCR. The sample lists 25,000 to 40,000 clones; roughly four fifths were seen once. These receptors lack a known antigen. The source was CD4+ T cells from PBMCs cultured with HCoV-NL63 spike peptides, collected after COVID-19 vaccination. All receptors derive from a human donor who received a COVID-19 vaccine. Some clones in this sample may be carry-over from other donors' samples. The CDR3 runs from the conserved cysteine through the conserved F or W. Fields, in order: clone size, J gene, V gene, D gene, CDR3 DNA, CDR3 protein. The D gene is left open where the match is weak. Size is stated for part of the rows, as once, few or many counts, or as a class when the clone is expanded.

. | TRBJ1-2 | TRBV2 | . | TGTGCCAGCAGTGAAGAAACTGGGTCCACCTTC | CASSEETGSTF
. | TRBJ2-3 | TRBV5-1 | TRBD2 | TGCGCCAGCAGCCCGGGACTAGCGGGGACAGATACGCAGTATTTT | CASSPGLAGTDTQYF
. | TRBJ1-1 | TRBV5-1 | . | TGCGCCAGCAGCTTGGGGGGACCAACTGAAGCTTTCTTT | CASSLGGPTEAFF
. | TRBJ2-3 | TRBV5-1 | . | TGCGCCAGCAGCTTGCGTACGGTGGGTGGCACGCAGTATTTT | CASSLRTVGGTQYF
. | TRBJ1-5 | TRBV6-1 | . | TGTGCCAGCAGTGAAAAGGCAGGGGATCAGCCCCAGCATTTT | CASSEKAGDQPQHF
once | TRBJ1-2 | TRBV30 | . | TGTGCCTTCAGTTATGGCTATAACTATGGCTACACCTTC | CAFSYGYNYGYTF
. | TRBJ2-3 | TRBV5-1 | . | TGCGCCAGCAGCTTGGAACCTGACACAGATACGCAGTATTTT | CASSLEPDTDTQYF
once | TRBJ2-1 | TRBV19 | TRBD2 | TGTGCCAGTAGTATCGGGCTAGCGGGGGGGATTGTGTTCTTC | CASSIGLAGGIVFF
. | TRBJ1-1 | TRBV29-1 | TRBD1 | TGCAGCGTTCAACCCGGTCCCGGGACAGGGGGCGCAGGCACTGAAGCTTTCTTT | CSVQPGPGTGGAGTEAFF
. | TRBJ2-3 | TRBV6-2/TRBV6-3 | . | TGTGCCAGCAGTCGACCTTCGGAAGATACGCAGTATTTT | CASSRPSEDTQYF
. | TRBJ2-3 | TRBV7-2 | TRBD2 | TGTGCCAGCAGCTTCCCATGGGGCGGGGGTAAAGATACGCAGTATTTT | CASSFPWGGGKDTQYF
. | TRBJ1-2 | TRBV6-2/TRBV6-3 | . | TGTGCCAGCAGTTCCCTGAGGCAGCTGGGGACTAACTATGGCTACACCTTC | CASSSLRQLGTNYGYTF
. | TRBJ1-4 | TRBV5-1 | . | TGCGCCAGCAGCTTGGCCACGGGGTTCACTAATGAAAAACTGTTTTTT | CASSLATGFTNEKLFF
. | TRBJ1-4 | TRBV18 | TRBD1 | TGTGCCAGCTCACGCGACAGGGACCATGAAAAACTGTTTTTT | CASSRDRDHEKLFF
. | TRBJ2-5 | TRBV6-5 | . | TGTGCCAGCAGCACACATTCAGAGACCCAGTACTTC | CASSTHSETQYF
. | TRBJ1-2 | TRBV30 | . | TGTGCCTGGTCCCGGGACCCCTATGGCTACACCTTC | CAWSRDPYGYTF
. | TRBJ2-1 | TRBV3-1/TRBV3-2 | TRBD1 | TGTGCCAGCAGCCGGGGGACAGACATAGACAATGAGCAGTTCTTC | CASSRGTDIDNEQFF
. | TRBJ1-6 | TRBV6-5 | . | TGTGCCAGCAGCCGACTCAGGGATTCACCCCTCCACTTT | CASSRLRDSPLHF
. | TRBJ1-1 | TRBV11-2 | . | TGTGCCAGCAGCTTAACACCCGGGGGGACTGAAGCTTTCTTT | CASSLTPGGTEAFF
. | TRBJ2-5 | TRBV5-1 | . | TGCGCCAGCAGAGGGGAGGCCGCCAGTGAGACCCAGTACTTC | CASRGEAASETQYF
. | TRBJ2-5 | TRBV6-2/TRBV6-3 | TRBD1 | TGTGCCAGCAGCCCGCGGGGACAGGGGGGAAAGACCCAGTACTTC | CASSPRGQGGKTQYF
. | TRBJ2-5 | TRBV3-1/TRBV3-2 | . | TGTGCCAGCAGCCAAATACGGGGCGGAGAGACCCAGTACTTC | CASSQIRGGETQYF
. | TRBJ2-5 | TRBV6-2/TRBV6-3 | . | TGTGCCAGCAGTTACCTCATCCTAACCGGGGGAGAGACCCAGTACTTC | CASSYLILTGGETQYF
. | TRBJ1-2 | TRBV6-5 | . | TGTGCCAGCAATCTCCCAGGAAACTATGGCTACACCTTC | CASNLPGNYGYTF
. | TRBJ1-2 | TRBV4-3 | TRBD1 | TGCGCCAGCAGCCCTCGGGACAGGGGTTTCGGCTACACCTTC | CASSPRDRGFGYTF
few | TRBJ1-3 | TRBV19 | . | TGTGCCAGTGCCATGACCGGGACGTCAGGAAACACCATATATTTT | CASAMTGTSGNTIYF
. | TRBJ1-4 | TRBV5-1 | . | TGCGCCAGCAGCTTCCGGGAAGGGCATGAAAAACTGTTTTTT | CASSFREGHEKLFF
. | TRBJ2-1 | TRBV6-2/TRBV6-3 | . | TGTGCCAGCAGTTACTCCCGCCCTCTAAGTTACAATGAGCAGTTCTTC | CASSYSRPLSYNEQFF
. | TRBJ1-1 | TRBV28 | . | TGTGCCAGCAGTAACTTCCCAGCACGAAAAGCTTTCTTT | CASSNFPARKAFF
. | TRBJ2-5 | TRBV10-3 | . | TGTGCCATCAACCGGGACTTACAAGAGACCCAGTACTTC | CAINRDLQETQYF
. | TRBJ1-3 | TRBV7-2 | . | TGTGCCAGCAGCTTAGTCCCCCAGAGCTCTGGAAACACCATATATTTT | CASSLVPQSSGNTIYF
. | TRBJ2-6 | TRBV7-2 | TRBD2 | TGTGCCAGCAGCTTAGAGGCGGGGGTTGCTGGGGCCAACGTCCTGACTTTC | CASSLEAGVAGANVLTF
. | TRBJ1-1 | TRBV14 | . | TGTGCCAGCAGCCAAGGGGGACAGAACACTGAAGCTTTCTTT | CASSQGGQNTEAFF
. | TRBJ2-1 | TRBV7-2 | . | TGTGCCAGCAGCCAAAATCATCATGAGCAGTTCTTC | CASSQNHHEQFF
. | TRBJ1-2 | TRBV28 | . | TGTGCCAGCAGTTTATGGGACATTAACTATGGCTACACCTTC | CASSLWDINYGYTF
. | TRBJ1-4 | TRBV20-1 | . | TGCAGTGCTAGGGGGATGGAAAAACTGTTTTTT | CSARGMEKLFF
. | TRBJ2-5 | TRBV3-1/TRBV3-2 | . | TGTGCCAGCAGCCACAGACGGGGACTCCTGGGGGAGACCCAGTACTTC | CASSHRRGLLGETQYF
. | TRBJ2-3 | TRBV29-1 | . | TGCAGCGTTGGGCAGACCGGCACAGATACGCAGTATTTT | CSVGQTGTDTQYF
. | TRBJ2-3 | TRBV5-1 | TRBD1 | TGCGCCAGCAGCCTCGGAGGATTCACAGGGGCTACAGATACGCAGTATTTT | CASSLGGFTGATDTQYF
. | TRBJ1-3 | TRBV12-5 | . | TGTGCTAGTGCCCTAACAGGGACTGGAAACACCATATATTTT | CASALTGTGNTIYF
. | TRBJ2-5 | TRBV7-3 | TRBD1 | TGTGCCAGCAGTCCCGGGACAGGGGTTGAGACCCAGTACTTC | CASSPGTGVETQYF
. | TRBJ1-3 | TRBV11-2 | . | TGTGCCAGCAGCTTACTCCTCGCGGGCCGGGCATCCGGAAACACCATATATTTT | CASSLLLAGRASGNTIYF
once | TRBJ2-4 | TRBV19 | . | TGTGCCAGTAGTACAGGGGCGATAGCCAAAAACATTCAGTACTTC | CASSTGAIAKNIQYF
few | TRBJ2-3 | TRBV6-1 | . | TGTGCCAGCAGTGAGGGTGGGGGGCCGGGAGATACGCAGTATTTT | CASSEGGGPGDTQYF
. | TRBJ2-5 | TRBV5-1 | . | TGCGCCAGCAGCGTCTCCCCGGGACGGGACCAAGAGACCCAGTACTTC | CASSVSPGRDQETQYF
. | TRBJ1-4 | TRBV5-1 | . | TGCGCCAGCAGCTTGTCTCAGGCAGGAACGCGGGGTGAAAAACTGTTTTTT | CASSLSQAGTRGEKLFF
. | TRBJ1-2 | TRBV5-1 | TRBD1 | TGCGCCAGCAGCTTGGAGGGACAGAACTATGGCTACACCTTC | CASSLEGQNYGYTF
. | TRBJ2-1 | TRBV5-6 | . | TGTGCCAGCAGCGGGGGGACTGAGCAGTTCTTC | CASSGGTEQFF
. | TRBJ1-2 | TRBV19 | TRBD1 | TGTGCCAGTAGTATCGATCCCGGGACAGGGGGGTATGGCTACACCTTC | CASSIDPGTGGYGYTF